One and the same sample provided the 30 T cell receptor beta chains below, sequenced in a study of cytomegalovirus exposure and HLA in healthy donors. Data came from immunoSEQ multiplex PCR; TCRdb stores just in-frame clones and leaves some out. In the table there are roughly 220,000 clones, about nine tenths of which are singletons. Input material: PBMCs. These receptors all come from a woman aged 18-29 years in good health and CMV-seronegative.

This sequence joins TRBV7-9 and TRBJ1-4; 9 bases match TRBD1. The V and J ends lost 5 bases and 10 bases, in that order; junction bases with no gene match: 8. Germline V lookup: CDR1 SEHNR, CDR2 FQNEAQ (reference sequence). This CDR3 has 14 amino acids. For the CDR3, the DNA is TGTGCCAGCAGCCCCGGGACAGGGTATTCAAAACTGTTTTTT. Its translation is CASSPGTGYSKLFF.

The genes are TRBV27 and TRBJ2-1; D is uncertain. Germline values: CDR1 MNHEY, CDR2 SMNVEV (reference sequence). Trimming pared 6 bases from V and 7 bases from J, leaving 19 bases between. This CDR3 has 15 residues. CDR3 DNA: TGTGCCAGCAGCCTCTCTCCCCCGGAGCTGAATGAGCAGTTCTTC. Amino acid sequence: CASSLSPPELNEQFF.

V gene TRBV28 combines with J gene TRBJ2-5; 11 positions match TRBD2. Losses at the gene ends were 5 bases for V and 4 bases for J; bases not matched to a gene: 9. The length of the CDR3 is 16 residues. Germline CDR1 is MDHEN and CDR2 is SYDVKM. CDR3 sequence: CASSKTSGGIGETQYF. CDR3 nucleotide sequence: TGTGCCAGCAGTAAAACTAGCGGGGGTATTGGAGAGACCCAGTACTTC.

The V gene is TRBV10-2, the J gene TRBJ2-7; no firm D call. Between the trimmed V and J ends, which lost 2 bases and 4 bases, there was a span of 15 bases. The CDR3 covers 15 residues. Germline V CDR1 and CDR2: WSHSY, SAAADI. The CDR3 loop is CASSEGLGVGYEQYF. For the CDR3, the DNA is TGCGCCAGCAGTGAGGGGCTGGGCGTAGGTTACGAGCAGTACTTC.

The chain combines TRBV7-9 with TRBJ1-4; D unclear. Germline loops: CDR1 SEHNR, CDR2 FQNEAQ (reference sequence). This CDR3 has 15 residues. Trimming stripped 3 bases from V and 6 bases from J, with 14 bases between. The CDR3 is CASSFYRGSDEKLFF. The CDR3, as DNA: TGTGCCAGCAGCTTTTACCGGGGATCGGATGAAAAACTGTTTTTT.

Only a few counts were recorded for this clone. This chain links TRBV6-5 with TRBJ1-6, with TRBD1 as a possible D gene (5 bases). The CDR3 totals 13 residues. The V gene lost 6 bases and the J gene lost 7 bases, with 10 bases spanning the gap. Germline V gene data show CDR1 as MNHEY and CDR2 as SVGAGI. The CDR3: CASSRQLNSPLHF. DNA of the CDR3: TGTGCCAGCAGCCGACAGCTGAATTCACCCCTCCACTTT.

The CDR3 bases are TGTGCCAGCTCACCGTTTGAGACTCTAGTCGTCGAGCAGTACTTC. This translates into CASSPFETLVVEQYF. The chain couples TRBV18 to TRBJ2-7; D unresolved. Germline V CDR1 and CDR2: KGHSH, LQKENI. The CDR3 loop spans 15 amino acids. V shed 3 bases and J shed 6 bases, with 18 bases lying between them.

This chain links TRBV5-6 with TRBJ2-7, with TRBD1 matching over 7 bases. CDR3 length: 17 residues. Trimming took 7 bases from V and 4 from J; bases not matched to a gene: 20. In germline, CDR1 is SGHDT, CDR2 YYEEEE. For the CDR3, the DNA is TGTGCCAGCTCGGGACAGCGCGATTTGATGAGGGGGTACGAGCAGTACTTC. It codes for CASSGQRDLMRGYEQYF.

The chain has TRBV5-4 and TRBJ1-1, with D hard to call. The CDR3 contains 15 residues. Trimming removed 4 bases from V and 1 base from J, with 14 bases in between. Germline-derived CDR1 and CDR2 are SGHNT and YYREEE (reference sequence). The DNA for the CDR3 is TGTGCCAGCAGCAATTGGCGGGGTGGGAACACTGAAGCTTTCTTT. It specifies CASSNWRGGNTEAFF.

The chain has TRBV11-2 and TRBJ2-1, with TRBD2 matching over 8 bases. This CDR3 is built from 18 residues. The junction had 11 bases not matched to a gene; V was cut back by 4 bases and J by 0 bases. The germline V gene has CDR1 SGHAT and CDR2 FQNNGV. CDR3 in amino acids: CASSSTLLAEISYNEQFF. The CDR3 DNA follows: TGTGCCAGCAGCTCCACCTTACTAGCGGAGATCTCCTACAATGAGCAGTTCTTC.

The chain combines TRBV7-6 with TRBJ1-6; TRBD1 matches at 7 bases. This CDR3 region has 14 residues. The junction had 4 bases not matched to a gene; V was cut back by 5 bases and J by 6 bases. Looked up from germline, CDR1 is SGHVS and CDR2 is FNYEAQ. The CDR3 DNA reads TGTGCCAGCAGCCACCGGGACAGTAATTCACCCCTCCACTTT. It is translated as CASSHRDSNSPLHF. Full variable domain (missing parts from reference TRBV7-6 and TRBJ1-6): GAGVSQSPRYKVTKRGQDVALRCDPISGHVSLYWYRQALGQGPEFLTYFNYEAQQDKSGLPNDRFSAERPEGSISTLTIQRTEQRDSAMYRCASSHRDSNSPLHFGNGTRLTVT.

The chain couples TRBV5-6 to TRBJ1-2, with 7 bases aligning to TRBD1. CDR1 is SGHDT and CDR2 is YYEEEE in the germline V gene. Losses at the gene ends were 0 bases for V and 5 bases for J; bases not matched to a gene: 7. This CDR3 region has 15 residues. CDR3: CASSLVGTVKYGYTF. Written as DNA, the CDR3 is TGTGCCAGCAGCTTGGTAGGGACAGTTAAGTATGGCTACACCTTC. The complete variable domain, with remaining parts taken from reference TRBV5-6 and TRBJ1-2, reads DAGVTQSPTHLIKTRGQQVTLRCSPKSGHDTVSWYQQALGQGPQFIFQYYEEEERQRGNFPDRFSGHQFPNYSSELNVNALLLGDSALYLCASSLVGTVKYGYTFGSGTRLTVV.

This chain's CDR3 is CASSQGQGWDEQFF. CDR3 bases: TGTGCCAGCAGCCAAGGACAGGGTTGGGATGAGCAGTTCTTC. The chain recombines TRBV14 with TRBJ2-1; 7 bases agree with TRBD1. The length of the CDR3 is 14 residues. The V gene's germline CDR1 is SGHDN and CDR2 FVKESK. The J segment lost 8 bases and the V segment lost 1 base, leaving 5 bases of the junction unmatched.

This chain joins TRBV29-1 and TRBJ2-7, with D hard to call. CDR3 length: 13 residues. CDR1 is SQVTM and CDR2 is ANQGSEA in the germline V gene. The ends were cut back, 5 bases at V and 7 bases at J, with 18 bases in the middle. CDR3 DNA sequence: TGCAGCGTTCAAGGCCACCCCGAGGAAGAGCAGTACTTC. It translates to CSVQGHPEEEQYF.

The chain uses TRBV30 and TRBJ2-3, with D possibly TRBD2 on 6 matching bases. CDR3 length equals 16 residues. The germline gives CDR1 GTSNPN, CDR2 SVGIG (reference sequence). The germline V and J ends were trimmed by 3 bases and 2 bases, with 18 bases remaining between them. CDR3 DNA: TGTGCCTGGAGCCGCGGGGAGCGCACGGTCACAGATACGCAGTATTTT. The encoded protein is CAWSRGERTVTDTQYF.

V gene TRBV7-9 combines with J gene TRBJ1-2; perhaps TRBD1 as D (5 bases). Germline values: CDR1 SEHNR, CDR2 FQNEAQ (reference sequence). V was clipped by 5 bases and J by 4 bases, with 14 bases between them. The CDR3 contains 14 residues. CDR3 nucleotides: TGTGCCAGCAGCCTCCGGGACTTCTTCTATGGCTACACCTTC. Amino acids: CASSLRDFFYGYTF.

This chain uses TRBV11-2 with TRBJ2-5; 10 nucleotides line up with TRBD1. V shed 0 bases and J 4 bases; nucleotides not matched to a gene: 8. Per the germline V gene, CDR1 is SGHAT and CDR2 is FQNNGV. The CDR3 loop spans 17 amino acids. The CDR3: CASSLDTRDRGAETQYF. Written as DNA, the CDR3 is TGTGCCAGCAGCTTAGATACGCGGGACAGGGGAGCAGAGACCCAGTACTTC.

This sequence joins TRBV5-1 and TRBJ1-1; weak D call: TRBD1 (5 bases). The V gene lost 0 bases and the J gene lost 5 bases, with 17 bases spanning the gap. Germline CDR1 SGHRS, CDR2 YFSETQ. This CDR3 spans 16 amino acids. Here the CDR3 reads CASSLDLSGGVTEAFF. Written as DNA, the CDR3 is TGCGCCAGCAGCTTGGACCTGTCGGGAGGGGTGACTGAAGCTTTCTTT.

V and J are TRBV6-5 and TRBJ2-7; D uncertain. The CDR3 covers 11 residues. V lost 7 bases and J 4 bases, leaving 8 bases between the germline ends. Germline values: CDR1 MNHEY, CDR2 SVGAGI. CDR3 in DNA: TGTGCCAGCACCCTCCGGTACGAGCAGTACTTC. Translation gives CASTLRYEQYF.

CDR3 in amino acids: CASRKVGDSEAFF. The CDR3 coding sequence is TGCGCCAGCCGAAAGGTTGGCGACTCTGAAGCTTTCTTT. The rearrangement links TRBV4-1 to TRBJ1-1, with D unresolved. V lost 8 bases and J lost 6, with 16 bases in between. The length of the CDR3 is 13 residues. Germline V gene sequence: CDR1 MGHRA, CDR2 YSYEKL.

CDR3 protein: CSVRPFTGADYGYTF. CDR3 nucleotide sequence: TGCAGCGTTCGGCCGTTTACAGGGGCAGACTATGGCTACACCTTC. The chain links TRBV29-1 to TRBJ1-2, with TRBD1 identical over 7 bases. Germline trimming cut 5 bases from V and 3 bases from J; bases unmatched to any gene: 12. CDR3 size: 15 residues. Germline CDR1 and CDR2: SQVTM and ANQGSEA.

This clone was recorded only once. This chain joins TRBV30 and TRBJ2-5; 11 nucleotides agree with TRBD1. This CDR3 has 14 residues. Germline V gene data show CDR1 as GTSNPN and CDR2 as SVGIG (reference sequence). The ends lost 5 bases at V and 1 base at J; junction bases unmatched: 3. The CDR3 sequence: CAWDGTGGQETQYF. The CDR3 DNA is TGTGCCTGGGACGGGACAGGGGGCCAAGAGACCCAGTACTTC.

The chain couples TRBV27 to TRBJ2-3; D is possibly TRBD1 (6 bases). The ends were cut back, 0 bases at V and 3 bases at J, with 10 bases in the middle. The CDR3 contains 15 residues. Germline values: CDR1 MNHEY, CDR2 SMNVEV (reference sequence). The chain's CDR3 is CASSLSGGGTDTQYF. CDR3 nucleotide sequence: TGTGCCAGCAGTTTATCAGGGGGTGGTACAGATACGCAGTATTTT.

The chain has TRBV7-8 and TRBJ1-4; the match to TRBD1 covers 9 bases. The CDR3 is made up of 15 amino acids. In germline, CDR1 is SGHVS, CDR2 FQNEAQ. J lost 4 bases, V lost 5 bases, and 5 bases had no gene match. The CDR3, as DNA: TGTGCCAGCAGCCCGACAGGGGGGAGTAATGAAAAACTGTTTTTT. Its translation: CASSPTGGSNEKLFF.

The CDR3 spells CASSLGLAEKNIQYF. In DNA, the CDR3 is TGCGCCAGCAGCTTGGGACTAGCGGAGAAAAACATTCAGTACTTC. This chain connects TRBV5-1 to TRBJ2-4; 9 bases match TRBD2. Germline V gene lookup returns CDR1 SGHRS and CDR2 YFSETQ. There are 15 residues in the CDR3. Trimming took 0 bases from V and 4 from J; bases not matched to a gene: 2.

The chain has TRBV29-1 and TRBJ1-1; D unclear. This CDR3 is 12 amino acids long. Trimming cost V 0 bases and J 5 bases, with 7 bases left between them. In germline, CDR1 is SQVTM, CDR2 ANQGSEA. The CDR3 loop is CSVEEGVTEAFF. The CDR3, as DNA: TGCAGCGTTGAAGAAGGAGTTACTGAAGCTTTCTTT.

On this clone: Other DNA sequences from this sample encode an identical CDR3 as well. The chain carries TRBV9 and TRBJ1-1, with a possible D match to TRBD1 (6 bases). This CDR3 has 13 residues. The V end lost 2 bases, the J end lost 4 bases, and 9 bases lay between the germline ends. Germline V lookup: CDR1 SGDLS, CDR2 YYNGEE. CDR3 sequence (DNA): TGTGCCAGCAGCGTCACACAGGGCACTGAAGCTTTCTTT. This translates into CASSVTQGTEAFF.

This chain uses TRBV11-2 with TRBJ2-1, with TRBD1 matching 7 bases. Germline CDR1 is SGHAT and CDR2 is FQNNGV. Germline trimming cut 3 bases from V and 12 bases from J; bases unmatched to any gene: 17. The CDR3 has 16 residues. CDR3 in amino acids: CASSFPDLDRQGGQFF. DNA of the CDR3: TGTGCCAGCAGCTTCCCAGACCTAGACAGACAGGGTGGGCAGTTCTTC.

The rearrangement uses TRBV7-9 and TRBJ2-3; 8 bases map to TRBD2. Losses at the gene ends were 6 bases for V and 1 base for J; bases not matched to a gene: 9. The CDR3 is made up of 16 amino acids. Germline-derived CDR1 and CDR2 are SEHNR and FQNEAQ (reference sequence). In nucleotides, the CDR3 is TGTGCCAGCAGGCATGGAAGCGGGGGCGGCACAGATACGCAGTATTTT. Residues: CASRHGSGGGTDTQYF.

The gene calls are TRBV4-1 and TRBJ1-4; no firm D call. Trimming left V 4 bases short and J 0 bases short, with 9 bases between. The V gene's germline CDR1 is MGHRA and CDR2 YSYEKL. The CDR3 has 15 residues. The CDR3 region is CASSRHLTTNEKLFF. The CDR3, as DNA: TGCGCCAGCAGCCGACACCTCACAACTAATGAAAAACTGTTTTTT.